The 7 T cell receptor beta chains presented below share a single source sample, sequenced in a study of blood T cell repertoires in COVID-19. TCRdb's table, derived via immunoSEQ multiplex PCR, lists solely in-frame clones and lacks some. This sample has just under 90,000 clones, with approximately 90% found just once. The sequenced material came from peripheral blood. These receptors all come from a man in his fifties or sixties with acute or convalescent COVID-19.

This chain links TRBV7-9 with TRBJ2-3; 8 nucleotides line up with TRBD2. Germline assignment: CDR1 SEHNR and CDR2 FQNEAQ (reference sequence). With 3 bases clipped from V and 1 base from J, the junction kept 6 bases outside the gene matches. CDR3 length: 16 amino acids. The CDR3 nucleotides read TGTGCCAGCAGCTTCACTACAGCGGGAGGCACAGATACGCAGTATTTT. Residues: CASSFTTAGGTDTQYF. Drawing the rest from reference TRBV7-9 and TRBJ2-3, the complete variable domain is DTGVSQNPRHKITKRGQNVTFRCDPISEHNRLYWYRQTLGQGPEFLTYFQNEAQLEKSRLLSDRFSAERPKGSFSTLEIQRTEQGDSAMYLCASSFTTAGGTDTQYFGPGTRLTVL.

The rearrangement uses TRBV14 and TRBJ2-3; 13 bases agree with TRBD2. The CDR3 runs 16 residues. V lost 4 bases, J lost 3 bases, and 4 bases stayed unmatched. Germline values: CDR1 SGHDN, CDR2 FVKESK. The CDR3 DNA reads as TGTGCCAGCAGCCCGGGACTAGCGGGAAGAACAGATACGCAGTATTTT. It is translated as CASSPGLAGRTDTQYF.

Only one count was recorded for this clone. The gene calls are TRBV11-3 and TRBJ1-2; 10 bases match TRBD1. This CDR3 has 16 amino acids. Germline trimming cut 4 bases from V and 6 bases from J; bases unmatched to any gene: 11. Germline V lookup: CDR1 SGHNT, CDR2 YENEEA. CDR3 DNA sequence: TGTGCCAGCAGCTCCTCCCCGGGACAGGGGAATCATGGCTACACCTTC. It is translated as CASSSSPGQGNHGYTF.

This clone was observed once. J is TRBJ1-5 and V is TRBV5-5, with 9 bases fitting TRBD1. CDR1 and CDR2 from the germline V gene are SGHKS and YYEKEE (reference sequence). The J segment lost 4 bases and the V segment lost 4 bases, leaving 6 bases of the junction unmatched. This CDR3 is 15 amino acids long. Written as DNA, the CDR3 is TGTGCCAGCAGCCTATTAGGGACAGGGAATCAGCCCCAGCATTTT. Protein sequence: CASSLLGTGNQPQHF. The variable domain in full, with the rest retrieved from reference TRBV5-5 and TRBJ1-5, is DAGVTQSPTHLIKTRGQQVTLRCSPISGHKSVSWYQQVLGQGPQFIFQYYEKEERGRGNFPDRFSARQFPNYSSELNVNALLLGDSALYLCASSLLGTGNQPQHFGDGTRLSIL.

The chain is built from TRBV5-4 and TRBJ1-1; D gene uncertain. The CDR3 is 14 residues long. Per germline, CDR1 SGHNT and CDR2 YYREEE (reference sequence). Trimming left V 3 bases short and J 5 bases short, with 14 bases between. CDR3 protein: CASSSPGKRTEAFF. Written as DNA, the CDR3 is TGTGCCAGCAGCTCCCCGGGGAAACGGACTGAAGCTTTCTTT.

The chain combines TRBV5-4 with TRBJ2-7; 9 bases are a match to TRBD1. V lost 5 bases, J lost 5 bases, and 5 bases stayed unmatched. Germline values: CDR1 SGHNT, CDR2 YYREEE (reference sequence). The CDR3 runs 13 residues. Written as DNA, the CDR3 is TGTGCCAGCAGGCCCTGGACAGGGGACGAGCAGTACTTC. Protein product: CASRPWTGDEQYF. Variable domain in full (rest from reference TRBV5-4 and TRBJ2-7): ETGVTQSPTHLIKTRGQQVTLRCSSQSGHNTVSWYQQALGQGPQFIFQYYREEENGRGNFPPRFSGLQFPNYSSELNVNALELDDSALYLCASRPWTGDEQYFGPGTRLTVT.

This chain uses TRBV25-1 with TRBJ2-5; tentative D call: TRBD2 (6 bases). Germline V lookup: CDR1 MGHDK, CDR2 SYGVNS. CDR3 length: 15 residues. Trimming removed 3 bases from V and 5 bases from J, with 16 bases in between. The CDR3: CASSDSYRREETQYF. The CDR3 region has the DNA TGTGCCAGCAGTGATTCATACAGGAGGGAGGAGACCCAGTACTTC.